These T cell receptor beta chains were read from a single sample in a study of shared clonotypes between healthy human individuals. Some clones are missing from TCRdb's copy, which holds only in-frame ones; the method was immunoSEQ multiplex PCR. Here the sample spans approximately 2.5 million clones, 90% to 95% being singletons. What was sequenced was naive CD4+ T cells from PBMCs. The receptors come from a man between 18 and 35 years old in good health. Some clones in this sample may be carry-over from other donors' samples. The CDR3 runs from the conserved cysteine through the conserved F or W. The D gene is left open where the match is weak. The listing skips clone size in some rows; elsewhere it reads once, few, many or a size class.

j_call v_call clone_size d_call cdr3_aa cdr3_nt
TRBJ2-1 TRBV7-8 . TRBD1 CASRSPRTGVLEKQFF TGTGCCAGCAGAAGTCCTCGGACAGGGGTATTGGAGAAACAGTTCTTC
TRBJ1-2 TRBV5-1 . . CASSLTSASYGYTF TGCGCCAGCAGCTTGACCTCCGCGAGCTATGGCTACACCTTC
TRBJ2-5 TRBV5-8 . . CASSLRAAETQYF TGTGCCAGCAGCTTGCGGGCAGCAGAGACCCAGTACTTC
TRBJ2-3 TRBV30 . . CAWSASIAARGTQYF TGTGCCTGGAGTGCCTCAATAGCGGCACGGGGTACGCAGTATTTT
TRBJ1-5 TRBV28 . . CASSLRGGLQPQHF TGTGCCAGCAGTTTGCGTGGGGGCTTGCAGCCCCAGCATTTT
TRBJ1-2 TRBV9 . TRBD1 CASSVDERTGEANYGYTF TGTGCCAGCAGCGTAGATGAGAGGACAGGAGAAGCTAACTATGGCTACACCTTC
TRBJ2-1 TRBV5-1 . TRBD1 CASSPGDREEQFF TGCGCCAGCAGCCCAGGAGACAGGGAGGAGCAGTTCTTC
TRBJ2-5 TRBV9 . . CASSTGDLQETQYF TGTGCCAGCAGCACAGGAGATCTTCAAGAGACCCAGTACTTC
TRBJ2-7 TRBV6-6 . TRBD1 CASSYSQGQGSYEQYF TGTGCCAGCAGTTACTCACAGGGACAGGGTTCCTACGAGCAGTACTTC
TRBJ2-6 TRBV6-4 many . CASSTSSGANVLTF TGTGCCAGCAGTACTAGTTCTGGGGCCAACGTCCTGACTTTC
TRBJ1-5 TRBV28 . . CASRGTFYSNQPQHF TGTGCCAGCCGCGGGACTTTTTATAGCAATCAGCCCCAGCATTTT
TRBJ2-1 TRBV11-3 . TRBD1 CASSSRGGQGIYNEQFF TGTGCCAGCAGCTCTAGGGGGGGACAGGGGATTTACAATGAGCAGTTCTTC
TRBJ1-3 TRBV4-3 . TRBD1 CASSQVAGGAGGGNTIYF TGCGCCAGCAGCCAAGTGGCAGGGGGCGCAGGTGGTGGAAACACCATATATTTT
TRBJ1-1 TRBV19 . . CASSIGGMNTEAFF TGTGCCAGTAGTATAGGAGGTATGAACACTGAAGCTTTCTTT
TRBJ1-1 TRBV7-2 . . CASSRGGRGAMNTEAFF TGTGCCAGCAGCCGGGGGGGGCGCGGGGCCATGAACACTGAAGCTTTCTTT
TRBJ2-7 TRBV5-1 . . CASSLGRRNSYEQYF TGCGCCAGCAGCTTGGGGCGGCGGAACTCCTACGAGCAGTACTTC
TRBJ1-1 TRBV27 few . CASSPAGVPEAFF TGTGCCAGCAGTCCGGCAGGAGTCCCTGAAGCTTTCTTT
TRBJ2-1 TRBV29-1 . TRBD2 CSVGKGGRANNEQFF TGCAGCGTTGGGAAGGGCGGGAGGGCCAACAATGAGCAGTTCTTC
TRBJ2-5 TRBV29-1 . . CSVDTDGETQYF TGCAGCGTTGACACAGACGGGGAGACCCAGTACTTC
TRBJ1-4 TRBV19 . TRBD1 CATNSIATGAREKLFF TGTGCCACCAACTCCATCGCGACAGGGGCTCGGGAAAAACTGTTTTTT
TRBJ2-1 TRBV7-3 . TRBD1 CASSPLGQGFGYEQFF TGTGCCAGCAGCCCGTTAGGACAGGGGTTCGGCTATGAGCAGTTCTTC
TRBJ1-4 TRBV30 once . CAWRRGALEKLFF TGTGCCTGGAGGAGGGGGGCTCTTGAAAAACTGTTTTTT
TRBJ2-1 TRBV7-9 . . CASSSGVAPPWNEQFF TGTGCCAGCAGCTCCGGGGTGGCTCCGCCGTGGAATGAGCAGTTCTTC
TRBJ1-1 TRBV5-1 . . CASSLVQAQNTEAFF TGCGCCAGCAGCTTGGTACAGGCCCAGAACACTGAAGCTTTCTTT
TRBJ2-1 TRBV2 . TRBD2 CASSAIEREGPNEQFF TGTGCCAGCAGTGCGATCGAGCGGGAGGGCCCCAATGAGCAGTTCTTC
TRBJ2-1 TRBV5-1 . . CASSLEGFVYNEQFF TGCGCCAGCAGCTTGGAGGGGTTCGTCTACAATGAGCAGTTCTTC
TRBJ2-3 TRBV7-2 once . CASSVRAGTDTQYF TGTGCCAGCAGCGTAAGGGCTGGCACAGATACGCAGTATTTT
TRBJ2-7 TRBV28 . TRBD1 CASSRGGQGTYEQYF TGTGCCAGCAGCCGAGGCGGACAGGGCACCTACGAGCAGTACTTC
TRBJ2-1 TRBV2 . TRBD2 CASKGLAGVFDEQFF TGTGCCAGCAAGGGGTTAGCGGGAGTTTTTGATGAGCAGTTCTTC
TRBJ1-2 TRBV7-9 . . CASSLTRGRGYGYTF TGTGCCAGCAGCTTAACCCGGGGCCGTGGGTATGGCTACACCTTC
TRBJ2-7 TRBV11-2 . TRBD1 CASSLLGDSSYEQYF TGTGCCAGCAGCTTACTAGGGGACAGCTCCTACGAGCAGTACTTC
TRBJ2-7 TRBV28 . TRBD2 CASRVLSGSLDEQYF TGTGCCAGCAGAGTTCTCAGCGGGAGCTTAGACGAGCAGTACTTC
TRBJ1-2 TRBV9 . . CASSEAPGRANGYTF TGTGCCAGCAGCGAGGCCCCGGGCAGGGCGAATGGCTACACCTTC
TRBJ2-7 TRBV28 . TRBD1 CASSGPGTASYEQYF TGTGCCAGCAGCGGGCCTGGGACAGCCTCCTACGAGCAGTACTTC
TRBJ2-1 TRBV29-1 . TRBD2 CSVTGTSGRVGEQFF TGCAGCGTTACCGGGACTAGCGGGAGGGTCGGTGAGCAGTTCTTC
TRBJ1-5 TRBV30 . . CAWSVWGPDQPQHF TGTGCCTGGAGTGTATGGGGGCCGGATCAGCCCCAGCATTTT
TRBJ1-3 TRBV28 once . CASKSYPISGNTIYF TGTGCCAGCAAAAGCTACCCGATCTCTGGAAACACCATATATTTT
TRBJ2-1 TRBV5-1 . . CASSPMDGGSYNEQFF TGCGCCAGCAGCCCAATGGACGGCGGCTCCTACAATGAGCAGTTCTTC
TRBJ2-7 TRBV10-2 once TRBD2 CASSETSGRDEQYF TGCGCCAGCAGTGAGACTAGCGGGAGGGACGAGCAGTACTTC
TRBJ2-2 TRBV7-2 . . CASSLARTGELFF TGTGCCAGCAGCTTAGCACGGACCGGGGAGCTGTTTTTT
TRBJ2-3 TRBV10-3 . TRBD1 CAIRSIDRGGDTQYF TGTGCCATCAGGTCCATTGACAGGGGTGGGGATACGCAGTATTTT
TRBJ2-7 TRBV28 . . CASSLVREQYF TGTGCCAGCAGTTTAGTGAGGGAGCAGTACTTC